This T cell receptor beta chain was recovered during a study of T-cell memory formation after mild COVID-19. The study's findings and limits: Contracting CD4+ clones sat mainly in CM and EM; CD8+ in EMRA. Pre-infection memory held some responding clones, suggesting pre-existing cross-reactive T cells responded.

TCRdb reanalysed the 5' RACE reads using MiXCR and keeps one entry per CDR3 protein. The sample shows 180,000 or so distinct CDR3 sequences, roughly 11% of them seen only once. V lost 6 bases to trimming and J lost 2 bases, with 9 bases between them. This CDR3 comprises 13 residues. Germline CDR1 and CDR2: SGHTA and FQGTGA. This clonotype was seen more than once but under ten times. The antigen is not known. Sample: PBMCs or a T cell subset sorted from them (not recorded which). The TCR sequence derives from a man between 18 and 29 years old who had mild COVID-19 (a few samples of this study predate the infection). Cell type and time point are not known. V and J are TRBV7-3 and TRBJ2-3; D assignment may be TRBD1 or TRBD2 (5 bases each). The CDR3 loop is CASSGGYTDTQYF. The CDR3 region has the DNA TGTGCCAGCAGTGGGGGATACACAGATACGCAGTATTTT.